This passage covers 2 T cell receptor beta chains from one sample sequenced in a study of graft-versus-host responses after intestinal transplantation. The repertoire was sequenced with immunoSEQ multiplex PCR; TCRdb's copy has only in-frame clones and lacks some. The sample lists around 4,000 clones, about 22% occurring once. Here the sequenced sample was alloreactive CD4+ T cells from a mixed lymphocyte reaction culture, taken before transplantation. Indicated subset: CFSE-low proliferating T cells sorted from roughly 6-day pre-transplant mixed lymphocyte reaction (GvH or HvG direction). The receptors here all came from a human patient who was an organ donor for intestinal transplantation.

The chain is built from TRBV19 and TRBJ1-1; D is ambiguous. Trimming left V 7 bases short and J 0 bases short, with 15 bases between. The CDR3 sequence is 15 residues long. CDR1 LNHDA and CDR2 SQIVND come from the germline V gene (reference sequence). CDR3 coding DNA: TGTGCCAGTATGACGGGCGGCGGGATGAACACTGAAGCTTTCTTT. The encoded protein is CASMTGGGMNTEAFF.

CDR3 sequence (DNA): TGTGCCAGCAGCTTACAGGGGCCTCCGAACACCGGGGAGCTGTTTTTT. It encodes CASSLQGPPNTGELFF. J is TRBJ2-2 and V is TRBV11-3; a weak D match, TRBD1 (6 bases). Germline values: CDR1 SGHNT, CDR2 YENEEA. The CDR3 is 16 residues long. V lost 2 bases and J lost 0, with 10 bases in between.